The 27 T cell receptor beta chains presented below share a single source sample, sequenced in a study of blood T cell repertoires in COVID-19 (TCRdb year 2020). Library preparation used the immunoSEQ multiplex PCR assay. The source is immuneACCESS, and TCRdb retained only in-frame sequences with V and J called. Part of the clones is not carried over; for the studies checked, unresolved V genes explain less than half of this, and the remainder is unexplained. The sample table shows approximately 200,000 clones, and roughly 77% are seen once. The top ten constitute 6% of the sample. Sequenced sample: peripheral blood. These receptors were taken from a woman aged 40-49 years with COVID-19, enrolled during active disease.

V and J are TRBV9 and TRBJ1-1; D is ambiguous. The germline V and J ends were trimmed by 0 bases and 0 bases, with 12 bases remaining between them. CDR1 is SGDLS, CDR2 YYNGEE, per germline. CDR3 length: 16 amino acids. For the CDR3, the DNA is TGTGCCAGCAGCGTAGTAGAGGGTCCCCTGAACACTGAAGCTTTCTTT. Amino acid sequence: CASSVVEGPLNTEAFF.

The CDR3 DNA reads as TGTGCCAGCAGCCAAGTGGGCGGGGGACTGGGAGATACGCAGTATTTT. This gives the protein CASSQVGGGLGDTQYF. V is TRBV3-1 (or the pseudogene TRBV3-2) and J is TRBJ2-3; 7 bases fit TRBD2. CDR3 size: 16 residues. V gave up 1 base and J gave up 5 bases; unmatched junction bases: 9. Germline CDR1 and CDR2: LGHDT and YNNKEL (reference sequence).

The rearrangement uses TRBV4-3 and TRBJ2-3; 8 nucleotides line up with TRBD2. With 4 bases clipped from V and 7 bases from J, the junction kept 10 bases outside the gene matches. Germline V gives CDR1 LGHNA, CDR2 YSLEER. The CDR3 has 15 residues. The CDR3 DNA reads as TGCGCCAGCAGCCGGAGGGCGGGGGGCCCGAATACGCAGTATTTT. The encoded protein is CASSRRAGGPNTQYF.

The chain's CDR3 is CAGGLAGDEQFF. The CDR3 DNA sequence: TGTGCCGGGGGACTAGCGGGAGATGAGCAGTTCTTC. The chain recombines TRBV2 with TRBJ2-1, with TRBD2 identical over 14 bases. V gave up 11 bases and J gave up 8 bases; unmatched junction bases: 2. CDR1 is SNHLY, CDR2 FYNNEI, per germline. This CDR3 comprises 12 residues.

The rearrangement links TRBV13 to TRBJ2-5, with 7 bases that match TRBD2. V shed 5 bases, J shed 4 bases, and the junction held 16 bases outside the gene matches. Germline assignment: CDR1 PRHDT and CDR2 FYEKMQ (reference sequence). This CDR3 spans 17 amino acids. CDR3 protein: CASSPLAGPGEGETQYF. The CDR3 DNA is TGTGCCAGCAGCCCCCTTGCTGGACCCGGGGAGGGAGAGACCCAGTACTTC.

This clone was picked up a small number of times. The chain joins TRBV30 to TRBJ2-5; no reliable D call. Trimming removed 0 bases at V and 4 bases at J, with 9 bases between. The CDR3 is 13 residues long. Germline V gene sequence: CDR1 GTSNPN, CDR2 SVGIG (reference sequence). Here the CDR3 reads CAWSVPGGETQYF. CDR3 DNA: TGTGCCTGGAGTGTACCCGGCGGAGAGACCCAGTACTTC.

The V gene is TRBV29-1, the J gene TRBJ2-1, with TRBD2 matching 10 bases. CDR3 length: 13 amino acids. Germline CDR1 and CDR2: SQVTM and ANQGSEA. This CDR3 reads CGLGTSVYNEQFF. The DNA for the CDR3 is TGCGGCCTAGGGACTAGCGTTTACAATGAGCAGTTCTTC.

The V call is TRBV11-3, the J call TRBJ2-3; D remains unclear. V dropped 10 bases and J dropped 0 bases, with 14 bases sitting between them. The CDR3 extends over 14 amino acids. From germline, CDR1 is SGHNT and CDR2 YENEEA. As DNA, the CDR3 is TGTGCCACCCCTTCGGTAGCTAGCACAGATACGCAGTATTTT. It codes for CATPSVASTDTQYF.

This clone was detected only once. The chain is built from TRBV12-3 or TRBV12-4 and TRBJ1-2; 9 bases line up with TRBD1. The CDR3 loop spans 13 amino acids. V gave up 6 bases and J gave up 6 bases; unmatched junction bases: 5. The DNA for the CDR3 is TGTGCCAGCAGCCCGGGACAGGGCCATGGCTACACCTTC. Translation gives CASSPGQGHGYTF.

A few counts support this clone. The chain is built from TRBV30 and TRBJ1-6, with TRBD1 matching over 9 bases. The V gene end was trimmed by 8 bases and the J gene end by 10 bases; junction bases not matched to a gene: 9. CDR3 length equals 13 residues. Germline V gives CDR1 GTSNPN, CDR2 SVGIG (reference sequence). The CDR3 here is CASRQGGGSPLHF. The DNA of the CDR3 is TGTGCCAGCAGACAGGGGGGAGGCTCACCCCTCCACTTT.

Here the CDR3 reads CASSQVQGVAEKLFF. The CDR3 DNA sequence: TGTGCCAGCAGCCAGGTTCAGGGGGTAGCTGAAAAACTGTTTTTT. The V gene is TRBV4-2, the J gene TRBJ1-4; 7 bases match TRBD1. This CDR3 has 15 residues. The V segment lost 3 bases and the J segment 7 bases; nucleotides outside the gene matches: 8. Germline assignment: CDR1 LGHNA and CDR2 YNFKEQ.

V gene TRBV19 combines with J gene TRBJ2-7; 14 positions match TRBD2. The CDR3 is made up of 16 amino acids. J lost 3 bases, V lost 5 bases, and 6 bases had no gene match. The germline V gene has CDR1 LNHDA and CDR2 SQIVND (reference sequence). The CDR3 sequence: CASSSRTSGRIYEQYF. The CDR3 DNA follows: TGTGCCAGTAGTTCCCGGACTAGCGGGAGGATCTACGAGCAGTACTTC.

As regards this clone: Different DNA sequences within this sample yield the same CDR3. The rearrangement joins TRBV5-1 to TRBJ2-5; D gene ambiguous. Germline CDR1 and CDR2: SGHRS and YFSETQ. The CDR3 covers 12 residues. V shed 4 bases and J shed 1 base, with 5 bases lying between them. This CDR3 reads CASSVVQETQYF. The CDR3 nucleotides read TGCGCCAGCAGCGTAGTCCAAGAGACCCAGTACTTC.

The genes are TRBV6-6 and TRBJ1-1; TRBD1 matches 7 bases. The length of the CDR3 is 14 residues. The germline CDR1 and CDR2 sequences are MNHNY and SVGAGI (reference sequence). Trimming took 11 bases from V and 2 from J; bases not matched to a gene: 11. CDR3 nucleotide sequence: TGTGCCGCGTTACCGGGACAGTATAACACTGAAGCTTTCTTT. Translating it yields CAALPGQYNTEAFF.

This clone occurred once. J is TRBJ1-1 and V is TRBV10-3; D is uncertain. The V and J ends lost 4 bases and 4 bases respectively, with 13 bases between them. CDR3 length equals 14 residues. CDR1 ENHRY and CDR2 SYGVKD come from the germline V gene. The CDR3 spells CAISVGGSGTEAFF. In nucleotides, the CDR3 is TGTGCCATCAGTGTTGGAGGATCAGGCACTGAAGCTTTCTTT.

V and J are TRBV6-5 and TRBJ1-2; D is ambiguous. Germline V lookup: CDR1 MNHEY, CDR2 SVGAGI. The CDR3 is 16 amino acids. The V and J ends lost 0 bases and 4 bases respectively, with 15 bases between them. CDR3 in DNA: TGTGCCAGCAGTTACTCGAATATGCGGGGAAGCTATGGCTACACCTTC. The encoded protein is CASSYSNMRGSYGYTF.

The chain links TRBV6-5 to TRBJ1-2; 12 bases are shared with TRBD1. The length of the CDR3 is 15 residues. V was pared by 1 base and J by 6 bases, with 3 bases of the junction left unmatched. The germline V gene has CDR1 MNHEY and CDR2 SVGAGI. The CDR3 here is CASSYWDRGRDGYTF. CDR3 nucleotides: TGTGCCAGCAGTTACTGGGACAGGGGGCGGGATGGCTACACCTTC.

This clone showed up just once. V and J are TRBV30 and TRBJ1-2; D is perhaps TRBD1 (6 bases). In germline, CDR1 is GTSNPN, CDR2 SVGIG (reference sequence). The CDR3 sequence is 11 residues long. Trimming pared 3 bases from V and 7 bases from J, leaving 9 bases between. CDR3 bases: TGTGCCTGGAGATACAGGGCTGGCTACACCTTC. Translation gives CAWRYRAGYTF.

This sequence joins TRBV4-2 and TRBJ2-2; D gene ambiguous. V lost 0 bases and J lost 3, with 8 bases in between. CDR3 length: 15 amino acids. Germline V lookup: CDR1 LGHNA, CDR2 YNFKEQ. The CDR3 region has the DNA TGTGCCAGCAGCCAAGATCGAACTCACACCGGGGAGCTGTTTTTT. It translates to CASSQDRTHTGELFF.

This chain joins TRBV6-4 and TRBJ2-3, with D possibly TRBD1 on 6 matching bases. Trimming left V 5 bases short and J 2 bases short, with 11 bases between. Per the germline V gene, CDR1 is MRHNA and CDR2 is SNTAGT. This CDR3 has 14 amino acids. The CDR3 nucleotides are TGTGCCAGCAGTCCCGGGACATACACAGATACGCAGTATTTT. Protein sequence: CASSPGTYTDTQYF.

The gene calls are TRBV5-4 and TRBJ2-1, with a possible D match to TRBD2 (5 bases). This CDR3 contains 16 residues. Germline V gene data show CDR1 as SGHNT and CDR2 as YYREEE (reference sequence). Trimming removed 4 bases from V and 5 bases from J, with 19 bases in between. The CDR3 here is CASSNLLAGHDNEQFF. The CDR3 coding sequence is TGTGCCAGCAGCAATCTACTTGCGGGTCACGACAATGAGCAGTTCTTC. Full variable domain (remainder filled in from reference TRBV5-4 and TRBJ2-1): ETGVTQSPTHLIKTRGQQVTLRCSSQSGHNTVSWYQQALGQGPQFIFQYYREEENGRGNFPPRFSGLQFPNYSSELNVNALELDDSALYLCASSNLLAGHDNEQFFGPGTRLTVL.

This clone was observed a few times. The V and J genes are TRBV5-6 and TRBJ1-5; 8 bases map to TRBD1. The ends lost 4 bases at V and 6 bases at J; junction bases unmatched: 12. The CDR3 runs to 16 residues. Per germline, CDR1 SGHDT and CDR2 YYEEEE. In DNA form, the CDR3 reads TGTGCCAGCAGCGCTCTGGCAGGGGGCGTTGGTCAGCCCCAGCATTTT. It encodes CASSALAGGVGQPQHF.

The chain links TRBV4-1 to TRBJ2-5; 8 bases fit TRBD2. In germline, CDR1 is MGHRA, CDR2 YSYEKL. The CDR3 is 17 amino acids. V gave up 1 base and J gave up 3 bases; unmatched junction bases: 10. CDR3 coding DNA: TGCGCCAGCAGCCAAGGGGCTAGCGGGCGAAAAAAAGAGACCCAGTACTTC. Its translation is CASSQGASGRKKETQYF.

CDR3 protein: CASSLPPTGEQETQYF. CDR3 in DNA: TGCGCCAGCAGCCTACCCCCGACCGGAGAACAAGAGACCCAGTACTTC. The chain combines TRBV4-1 with TRBJ2-5; the D is unclear. Trimming shortened V by 4 bases and J by 2 bases, and 17 bases separated the two germline ends. Germline V gives CDR1 MGHRA, CDR2 YSYEKL. There are 16 residues in the CDR3.

The genes are TRBV7-7 and TRBJ2-3; D may be TRBD1 (5 bases). The CDR3 is 14 residues long. Germline CDR1 and CDR2: SSHAT and FNYEAQ (reference sequence). V shed 4 bases and J shed 0 bases, with 8 bases lying between them. CDR3 residues: CASSSGSSTDTQYF. The CDR3 DNA sequence: TGTGCCAGCAGCTCAGGGTCTAGCACAGATACGCAGTATTTT.

V gene TRBV7-2 combines with J gene TRBJ1-5; 10 positions match TRBD1. Germline V lookup: CDR1 SGHTA, CDR2 FQGNSA. With V trimmed by 1 base and J by 0 bases, 3 bases remained unmatched. CDR3 length: 17 amino acids. CDR3 protein: CASSLVGTGASNQPQHF. DNA for the CDR3: TGTGCCAGCAGCTTAGTAGGGACAGGGGCTAGCAATCAGCCCCAGCATTTT.

For the CDR3, the DNA is TGTGCCAACTCCGCCGGGACAGGAGCCTACGAGCAGTACTTC. Its protein is CANSAGTGAYEQYF. The chain recombines TRBV6-5 with TRBJ2-7; TRBD1 agrees at 8 bases. This CDR3 has 14 residues. CDR1 and CDR2 from the germline V gene are MNHEY and SVGAGI. Trimming at V came to 10 bases and at J to 2 bases, leaving 10 bases not matched to a gene.